What follows describes a single T cell receptor (beta chain). Trimming stripped 5 bases from V and 7 bases from J, with 24 bases between. The CDR3 runs to 16 residues. Germline V gives CDR1 SGHVS, CDR2 FQNEAQ. Cohort 3 recovery required two negative PCRs, clearance, or symptom resolution. This record comes from a study of blood T cell repertoires in COVID-19. For the study at large: Samples of COVID-19 (acute and convalescent) were obtained from the United States, Italy and Spain.

Clones were sequenced by immunoSEQ multiplex PCR, and TCRdb holds only the in-frame ones, with some missing. The data show 300,000 to 400,000 clones, approximately 90% seen once. Sequencing input: PBMCs or T cells enriched from blood (not recorded which). The source is a young woman who had recovered from COVID-19. This chain links TRBV7-8 with TRBJ2-7; maybe TRBD1 (6 bases). This chain's CDR3 is CASSTDRIRNLGEQYF. In nucleotides, the CDR3 is TGTGCCAGCAGCACCGACAGGATAAGGAATTTGGGAGAGCAGTACTTC.